This T cell receptor beta chain was profiled in a study of T cell clones after liver transplantation. Study background: TCRbeta sequencing after a pre-transplant mixed lymphocyte reaction identified graft-donor-reactive clones, later tracked in post-transplant blood. At least one year of complete immunosuppression withdrawal without enzymes over twice normal defined tolerance. Regarding the study as a whole: Rather than being deleted, graft donor-reactive T cells may have moved into the graft. Post-transplant time points were not standardized, so conclusions are preliminary.

The CDR3 totals 14 residues. Trimming took 8 bases from V and 6 from J; bases not matched to a gene: 7. Germline V gene sequence: CDR1 SNHLY, CDR2 FYNNEI. Assay used: immunoSEQ multiplex PCR; TCRdb lists only in-frame clones, some missing. The sample holds under 85,000 clones, about four fifths seen once. Turning to this clone: The antigen is unknown.

Sequenced material: CD4+ T cells from blood, taken 12 months after liver transplant. This receptor was taken from a human patient who received a liver transplant. Some T cells could come from the graft donor. The chain has TRBV2 and TRBJ2-1; TRBD2 matches at 10 bases. As DNA, the CDR3 is TGTGCCAGCTCAGCGGGAGGGCGATCCAATGAGCAGTTCTTC. Its protein is CASSAGGRSNEQFF.